This T cell receptor (beta chain) was observed in a study of blood T cells in healthy people across ages. V trimming: 6 bases; J trimming: 2 bases; junction bases outside the gene matches: 4. This CDR3 has 14 amino acids. Whole-study results and caveats: As age increased, TCR beta diversity per million T cells fell in a roughly linear fashion. Estimates of total diversity, which came from one million sequenced T cells, were considered to be underestimates.

This clonotype was counted once. The antigen remains undetermined. A J-beta primer mix and a sample-barcoded 5' primer were used in a second PCR of roughly 7 to 12 cycles. In TCRdb, the 5' RACE reads were re-called with MiXCR into one record per CDR3 protein. Among more than 500,000 distinct CDR3 sequences listed, 27% were seen once. These data were also reused for a study on T cells of mothers and their children. That report notes: At a sensitivity of approximately 100 clones per million clonotypes, no persistent microchimeric T cell clones appeared.

The sample was blood. The TCR sequence derives from a boy under 10 years old in good health. The V and J genes are TRBV12-3 or TRBV12-4 and TRBJ1-3; 7 bases are shared with TRBD1. CDR3: CASSPDRAGNTIYF. For the CDR3, the DNA is TGTGCCAGCAGCCCCGACAGGGCTGGAAACACCATATATTTT.